This T cell receptor (beta chain) was obtained from a study of T cells in Graves' hyperthyroidism and ophthalmopathy. This clonotype turned up a few times. RNA transcripts provided the source from which TCR beta CDR3 regions were amplified. The TCR CDR3 was amplified in a first-round RT-PCR using the HTBI primer set. TCRdb ran MiXCR on the multiplex PCR reads and lists one entry per CDR3 protein. The sample shows roughly 570,000 distinct CDR3 sequences, approximately 15% of them seen only once. The CDR3 is 15 amino acids. The V gene end was trimmed by 3 bases and the J gene end by 2 bases; junction bases not matched to a gene: 7. Germline V gene data show CDR1 as LGHDT and CDR2 as YNNKEL (reference sequence).

This chain joins TRBV3-1 and TRBJ2-7; TRBD2 agrees at 7 bases. Sequences were obtained from blood. The TCR was taken from a woman aged 25-40 years with Graves' hyperthyroidism. The DNA of the CDR3 is TGTGCCAGCAGCCAGGAGCTAGCGGTCCCCTACGAGCAGTACTTC. This gives the protein CASSQELAVPYEQYF.